These 11 T cell receptor beta chains were sequenced from one sample in a study of cytomegalovirus exposure and HLA in healthy donors. The PCR used 60 Vbeta and 13 Jbeta primers. Profiled with immunoSEQ multiplex PCR; TCRdb holds only in-frame clones, not every one. The sample carries 110,000 to 150,000 clones, roughly 80% recorded once. Sequenced: PBMCs. All receptors derive from a female donor in good health and CMV-seronegative.

The chain has TRBV5-6 and TRBJ2-3, with D possibly TRBD2 on 5 matching bases. CDR1 SGHDT and CDR2 YYEEEE come from the germline V gene. The CDR3 length is 15 residues. V lost 4 bases to trimming and J lost 1 base, with 13 bases between them. The CDR3 DNA reads TGTGCCAGCAGCCGCATAACGCGGGGCACAGATACGCAGTATTTT. It is translated as CASSRITRGTDTQYF.

Comment on this clone: The sample carries other DNA sequences with the same CDR3. The rearrangement joins TRBV6-5 to TRBJ1-1, with TRBD1 matching over 7 bases. Trimming cost V 2 bases and J 8 bases; bases outside gene matches: 8. The germline V gene has CDR1 MNHEY and CDR2 SVGAGI. The CDR3 extends over 14 amino acids. The CDR3 protein is CASSYTLGTEEAFF. Here the CDR3 DNA reads TGTGCCAGCAGTTACACACTGGGGACAGAAGAAGCTTTCTTT.

This clone was picked up a small number of times. This chain uses TRBV25-1 with TRBJ1-1, with TRBD1 matching 9 bases. This CDR3 has 13 amino acids. Looked up from germline, CDR1 is MGHDK and CDR2 is SYGVNS. V trimming: 1 base; J trimming: 10 bases; junction bases outside the gene matches: 4. CDR3 nucleotides: TGTGCCAGCAGTGAATCCGACAGGGGGGGAGCTTTCTTT. The encoded protein is CASSESDRGGAFF.

Concerning this clone itself: The identical CDR3 is also encoded by other nucleotide sequences in the sample. The chain combines TRBV7-9 with TRBJ1-1; possible D gene TRBD1, 6 bases. Trimming took off 3 bases at V and 0 bases at J, with 8 bases between the two ends. The CDR3 is made up of 14 amino acids. CDR1 is SEHNR, CDR2 FQNEAQ, per germline (reference sequence). The CDR3 DNA reads TGTGCCAGCAGCTTGACAGGTGTGAACACTGAAGCTTTCTTT. Its translation: CASSLTGVNTEAFF.

The genes are TRBV7-9 and TRBJ2-6; no clear D. Germline CDR1 is SEHNR and CDR2 is FQNEAQ (reference sequence). The CDR3 is 16 amino acids. V lost 4 bases to trimming and J lost 0 bases, with 10 bases between them. The CDR3 protein is CASSSTVDSGANVLTF. The CDR3 DNA reads as TGTGCCAGCAGCTCAACAGTTGACTCTGGGGCCAACGTCCTGACTTTC.

This chain links TRBV10-3 with TRBJ2-7; D is undetermined. CDR3 size: 12 residues. Germline V gene lookup returns CDR1 ENHRY and CDR2 SYGVKD. With 8 bases removed from V and 7 bases from J, the gap between germline ends came to 15 bases. The CDR3 DNA is TGTGCCATCGCCGCCGGAGAGGAAGAGCAGTACTTC. Its protein product is CAIAAGEEEQYF.

V and J are TRBV5-4 and TRBJ2-3, with 9 bases lining up with TRBD2. The length of the CDR3 is 14 residues. CDR1 is SGHNT and CDR2 is YYREEE in the germline V gene (reference sequence). J lost 3 bases, V lost 5 bases, and 4 bases had no gene match. The chain's CDR3 is CASRPGLATDTQYF. The CDR3 region has the DNA TGTGCCAGCAGACCGGGACTAGCAACAGATACGCAGTATTTT.

The chain joins TRBV7-2 to TRBJ2-7, with 10 bases lining up with TRBD1. The germline V gene has CDR1 SGHTA and CDR2 FQGNSA. The CDR3 length is 15 residues. J lost 3 bases, V lost 1 base, and 3 bases had no gene match. CDR3 sequence reads: CASSLGGTGDYEQYF. CDR3 sequence (DNA): TGTGCCAGCAGCTTAGGGGGGACAGGGGACTACGAGCAGTACTTC. The full variable domain, completed using reference TRBV7-2 and TRBJ2-7, is GAGVSQSPSNKVTEKGKDVELRCDPISGHTALYWYRQSLGQGLEFLIYFQGNSAPDKSGLPSDRFSAERTGGSVSTLTIQRTQQEDSAVYLCASSLGGTGDYEQYFGPGTRLTVT.

This chain connects TRBV10-3 to TRBJ1-1; TRBD1 agrees at 7 bases. Losses at the gene ends were 7 bases for V and 6 bases for J; bases not matched to a gene: 11. CDR3 length: 14 residues. Germline CDR1 ENHRY, CDR2 SYGVKD. The CDR3 sequence: CAIKIRDSNAEAFF. The CDR3, as DNA: TGTGCCATCAAGATCCGGGACAGTAACGCTGAAGCTTTCTTT.

The V call is TRBV5-6, the J call TRBJ2-7, with 7 bases that match TRBD1. Germline V gives CDR1 SGHDT, CDR2 YYEEEE. J lost 0 bases, V lost 7 bases, and 7 bases had no gene match. This CDR3 is 14 amino acids long. CDR3 in DNA: TGTGCCAGCTCCCAGGGGACAGCCTCCTACGAGCAGTACTTC. Protein sequence: CASSQGTASYEQYF.

The chain carries TRBV6-5 and TRBJ1-3; D gene uncertain. This CDR3 contains 16 residues. Trimming stripped 0 bases from V and 1 base from J, with 10 bases between. Per germline, CDR1 MNHEY and CDR2 SVGAGI. CDR3 region: CASSYSREQSGNTIYF. The CDR3 DNA sequence: TGTGCCAGCAGTTACTCGAGGGAGCAATCTGGAAACACCATATATTTT.